This T cell receptor beta chain appears in the sequencing data of a study of blood T cell repertoires in COVID-19. Study-wide background: Italy, Spain and the United States were the sources of the convalescent and acute COVID-19 samples. The cDNA or gDNA used as material had been derived from T cells, B-cell-depleted T cells, or PBMCs.

This clone was detected only once. As originally analysed: Researchers report that nucleated cell counts were estimated from reference gene primer amplification. Sequencing used immunoSEQ multiplex PCR; TCRdb keeps in-frame clones, though not all of them. V and J calls and clone size follow that table, whereas D and trimming were derived from the DNA. The sample includes fewer than 200,000 clones, about 85% seen only once; the top ten take 8.2%. Trimming took 5 bases from V and 7 from J; bases not matched to a gene: 13. This CDR3 has 15 amino acids. Per the germline V gene, CDR1 is MDHEN and CDR2 is SYDVKM.

This TCR was recovered from a woman in her sixties with acute or convalescent COVID-19. The V gene is TRBV28, the J gene TRBJ1-2; 7 nucleotides match TRBD1. The sequenced sample was peripheral blood. DNA for the CDR3: TGTGCCAGCAGTGACTACAGGGGTTTAAGTAGTGGCTACACCTTC. This codes for CASSDYRGLSSGYTF.